There are a few counts of the clone carrying this TCR beta chain. Its antigen remains unidentified. The CDR3 runs to 13 residues. CDR1 and CDR2 (germline): GTSNPN, SVGIG (reference sequence). The ends were cut back, 3 bases at V and 7 bases at J, with 10 bases in the middle. These data come from a study of cytomegalovirus exposure and HLA in healthy donors. Study observations and caveats: Because they were indistinguishable, some V segments, including TRBV6-2 and TRBV6-3, were excluded. The authors later linked a missense DCLRE1C variant to TCR beta V- and J-gene trimming.

The PCR was carried out with 60 Vbeta primers and 13 Jbeta primers. Generated by immunoSEQ multiplex PCR, the TCRdb table keeps only in-frame clones and is missing some. The sample records 100,000 to 120,000 clones, roughly 15% being singletons. The chain joins TRBV30 to TRBJ1-6; possible D gene TRBD1, 5 bases. The receptor was isolated from a female donor in good health and CMV-seronegative. The specimen was PBMCs. CDR3 DNA: TGTGCCTGGAGGGCAGGGTACAATTCACCCCTCCACTTT. It codes for CAWRAGYNSPLHF.